The T cell receptor beta chain described here comes from a study of blood T cell repertoires in COVID-19. Overall study context: Whether acute or convalescent, the COVID-19 samples came from the United States, Italy and Spain. Sources were T cells, B-cell-depleted T cells, or PBMCs; the material itself was cDNA or gDNA.

The V and J ends lost 4 bases and 15 bases, in that order; junction bases with no gene match: 14. The CDR3 is made up of 13 amino acids. Germline assignment: CDR1 SGHRS and CDR2 YFSETQ. In the study's own analysis: Estimates of nucleated cell counts were drawn from the amplification of reference gene primers. Repertoires were generated with immunoSEQ multiplex PCR, while TCRdb's copy carries only in-frame clones and drops some. V and J calls and clone size follow that table, whereas D and trimming were derived from the DNA. The sample carries almost 70,000 clones, roughly 89% recorded once. The receptor was isolated from a woman between 45 and 65 years old with active COVID-19. The chain has TRBV5-1 and TRBJ2-3; 7 nucleotides agree with TRBD2. Material: peripheral blood. The CDR3 sequence is CASSVTSVREFYF. The CDR3 bases are TGCGCCAGCAGCGTAACTAGCGTTAGGGAGTTCTATTTT.